The rows below give T cell receptor beta chains drawn from one sample of a study of blood T cell repertoires in COVID-19. Libraries were prepared by immunoSEQ multiplex PCR; TCRdb keeps only in-frame clonotypes and omits some of them. Of 65,000 to 70,000 clones detected, over 65% appear once; the ten largest clones hold roughly a quarter. Sequenced sample: peripheral blood. The receptor source for this set is a human donor in a cohort sampled during active COVID-19. Each CDR3 is given with its conserved first and last residue. The D gene is left open where the match is weak. Clone size is shown for a subset of rows, as once, few, many or a class of expanded clone.

V gene,J gene,CDR3 length,clone size,D gene,CDR3 DNA,CDR3 protein
TRBV4-3,TRBJ2-1,15,.,.,TGCGCCAGCAGCCAAGAAACAGGACCCTACAATGAGCAGTTCTTC,CASSQETGPYNEQFF
TRBV7-9,TRBJ2-7,14,.,TRBD1,TGTGCCAGCAGCACCCCGACAGGGCCCTACGAGCAGTACTTC,CASSTPTGPYEQYF
TRBV19,TRBJ2-1,16,.,TRBD2,TGTGCCAGTAGTATAGATACCAGCGGGATCGGCGATGAGCAGTTCTTC,CASSIDTSGIGDEQFF
TRBV7-9,TRBJ1-2,14,.,.,TGTGCCAGCAGCTTAGAGTCAGGGCCCTATGGCTACACCTTC,CASSLESGPYGYTF
TRBV6-5,TRBJ2-5,14,.,TRBD2,TGTGCCAGCAGCCCGGGACTAGCTGGGGAGACCCAGTACTTC,CASSPGLAGETQYF
TRBV18,TRBJ2-5,15,.,TRBD2,TGTGCCAGCTCACCAGGACTAGCGGGGCAAGAGACCCAGTACTTC,CASSPGLAGQETQYF
TRBV6-2/TRBV6-3,TRBJ2-2,14,few,.,TGTGCCAGCAGCTTCGTGGGGGCCACCGGGGAGCTGTTTTTT,CASSFVGATGELFF
TRBV3-1/TRBV3-2,TRBJ2-7,14,.,TRBD1,TGTGCCAGCAGCTACGGGACAGGGGGCTACGAGCAGTACTTC,CASSYGTGGYEQYF
TRBV5-8,TRBJ1-2,14,.,.,TGTGCCAGCAGCATCACGGGGGGGCACTTGAGCTACACCTTC,CASSITGGHLSYTF
TRBV28,TRBJ2-6,16,few,.,TGTGCCAGCAGCCCTCTGCACCTTCGGGGGGCCAACGTCCTGACTTTC,CASSPLHLRGANVLTF
TRBV3-1/TRBV3-2,TRBJ1-5,14,.,.,TGTGCCAGCAGCCAAGTCAGGGAAGATCAGCCCCAGCATTTT,CASSQVREDQPQHF
TRBV4-3,TRBJ2-1,14,.,.,TGCGCCAGCAGCCAAACGATGACAGACAATGAGCAGTTCTTC,CASSQTMTDNEQFF
TRBV28,TRBJ1-2,14,.,.,TGTGCCAGCAGTTCTGGTGGGCAAAACTATGGCTACACCTTC,CASSSGGQNYGYTF
TRBV5-1,TRBJ2-7,15,.,TRBD2,TGCGCCAGCAGCTCCCAACTAGCGGGAGTAGACGAGCAGTACTTC,CASSSQLAGVDEQYF
TRBV11-2,TRBJ2-1,15,few,TRBD2,TGTGCCAGCAGCTTAACTAGCGGGATATACAATGAGCAGTTCTTC,CASSLTSGIYNEQFF
TRBV15,TRBJ2-3,18,.,TRBD2,TGTGCCACCAGCAGTCGGATGGGTCTAGCGGTTAACACAGATACGCAGTATTTT,CATSSRMGLAVNTDTQYF
TRBV12-3/TRBV12-4,TRBJ1-4,13,.,.,TGTGCCAGCAGTTTAGCGCTCGCGGAAAAACTGTTTTTT,CASSLALAEKLFF
TRBV7-7,TRBJ2-5,16,few,TRBD2,TGTGCTAGCAGCTTAGGAATAGCGGGGGGCGAAGAGACCCAGTACTTC,CASSLGIAGGEETQYF
TRBV14,TRBJ2-1,16,.,TRBD2,TGTGCCAGCAGCCAAGATGGGACTAGCATTTACAATGAGCAGTTCTTC,CASSQDGTSIYNEQFF
TRBV6-1,TRBJ2-3,14,.,.,TGTGCCAGCAGTGAAGCTAGACTCACAGATACGCAGTATTTT,CASSEARLTDTQYF
TRBV5-1,TRBJ2-2,12,.,.,TGCGCCAGCAGGGAGGGAACCGGGGAGCTGTTTTTT,CASREGTGELFF
TRBV15,TRBJ2-7,15,.,TRBD1,TGTGCCACCAGCAGAGATGCAGGGGGCAGTTTCGAGCAGTACTTC,CATSRDAGGSFEQYF
TRBV6-2/TRBV6-3,TRBJ2-7,13,once,.,TGTGCCAGCAGTCTAAAACAGGATTACGAGCAGTACTTC,CASSLKQDYEQYF
TRBV29-1,TRBJ2-2,14,.,.,TGCAGCGTGACAGACCCTACGAACACCGGGGAGCTGTTTTTT,CSVTDPTNTGELFF
TRBV29-1,TRBJ2-7,22,.,.,TGCAGCGTTAGTTCTCGGTTCTTCGGGGAGTTCGGGGGGCCCTCTTACTCCTACGAGCAGTACTTC,CSVSSRFFGEFGGPSYSYEQYF
TRBV7-6,TRBJ1-1,16,.,.,TGTGCCAGCAGCTCTCGGCGGGGCACTTTGAACACTGAAGCTTTCTTT,CASSSRRGTLNTEAFF
TRBV11-2,TRBJ2-1,14,.,.,TGTGCCAGCAGCTGGGGGACACCCGAGAATGAGCAGTTCTTC,CASSWGTPENEQFF
TRBV7-9,TRBJ2-5,14,.,TRBD1,TGTGCCAGCAGCCAGGACAGGCCCCAAGAGACCCAGTACTTC,CASSQDRPQETQYF
TRBV5-5,TRBJ2-7,14,.,TRBD1,TGTGCCAGCAGTAGGGACAGGGGGGGCTACGAGCAGTACTTC,CASSRDRGGYEQYF
TRBV28,TRBJ2-2,15,.,TRBD1,TGTGCCAGCAGTCCCACAGGGGGAAGAGGTGGGGAGCTGTTTTTT,CASSPTGGRGGELFF
TRBV18,TRBJ1-1,13,.,TRBD1,TGTGCCAGCTCACCCGACAGGGTGACTGAAGCTTTCTTT,CASSPDRVTEAFF
TRBV28,TRBJ1-2,14,.,.,TGTGCCAGCAGTTTGGGAGGGGGTAGTCGGGGCTACACCTTC,CASSLGGGSRGYTF
TRBV28,TRBJ1-1,13,.,.,TGTGCCAGCAGTGTATCGCCGGGCACTGAAGCTTTCTTT,CASSVSPGTEAFF
TRBV27,TRBJ1-2,13,.,.,TGTGCCAGCAAGGCAGGCCCAGACTATGGCTACACCTTC,CASKAGPDYGYTF
TRBV5-6,TRBJ1-2,16,.,TRBD1,TGTGCCAGCAGCTTGAAATCGGGACAGGGCCGGTATGGCTACACCTTC,CASSLKSGQGRYGYTF
TRBV6-1,TRBJ2-1,16,.,TRBD2,TGTGCCAGCAGTGGGTCGACTAGCGGGGGGTACAATGAGCAGTTCTTC,CASSGSTSGGYNEQFF
TRBV2,TRBJ2-1,15,.,TRBD2,TGTGCCAGCAGCCCGACCAGCGGGAGATCGGCTGAGCAGTTCTTC,CASSPTSGRSAEQFF
TRBV28,TRBJ2-1,14,.,TRBD2,TGTGCCAGCAGGCGAACTAGCGCTCAGAATGAGCAGTTCTTC,CASRRTSAQNEQFF
TRBV9,TRBJ2-1,16,.,TRBD2,TGTGCCAGCAGCCATCGAGCGGGAGGTTACTACAATGAGCAGTTCTTC,CASSHRAGGYYNEQFF
TRBV11-3,TRBJ1-5,19,few,.,TGTGCCAGCAGCTTAGATCTGGTTACCCGGGAGGGACACAATCAGCCCCAGCATTTT,CASSLDLVTREGHNQPQHF
TRBV11-3,TRBJ2-2,16,.,TRBD1,TGTGCCAGCAGCTCCTGGGACAGGGGAAACACCGGGGAGCTGTTTTTT,CASSSWDRGNTGELFF
TRBV5-1,TRBJ2-3,16,.,.,TGCGCCAGCAGCTTGGCCCTGACTATGGGCACAGATACGCAGTATTTT,CASSLALTMGTDTQYF
TRBV6-5,TRBJ1-1,14,many,.,TGTGCCAGCAGTTACAACTTCATGAACACTGAAGCTTTCTTT,CASSYNFMNTEAFF
TRBV27,TRBJ2-5,15,.,TRBD1,TGTGCCAGCAGTTTATCGAGAGGGGGCCGGGAGACCCAGTACTTC,CASSLSRGGRETQYF
TRBV29-1,TRBJ2-4,13,.,.,TGCAGCGTAGAGGCCTCGAAGGGGAACATTCAGTACTTC,CSVEASKGNIQYF
TRBV28,TRBJ2-1,15,.,.,TGTGCCAGCAGTCCCCAGAGGTCACTATACAATGAGCAGTTCTTC,CASSPQRSLYNEQFF
TRBV27,TRBJ1-1,14,.,.,TGTGCCAGCTCCCTGGGGGGTACTTTCACTGAAGCTTTCTTT,CASSLGGTFTEAFF
TRBV28,TRBJ2-1,14,.,.,TGTGCCAGCAGACCGGGACAAGCCTACAATGAGCAGTTCTTC,CASRPGQAYNEQFF
TRBV11-2,TRBJ1-4,17,.,.,TGTGCCAGCAGCTTAGATGTGTGGGGCAGGTTTAATGAAAAACTGTTTTTT,CASSLDVWGRFNEKLFF
TRBV7-2,TRBJ2-1,16,few,.,TGTGCCAGCAGCTCGGTGGGGCAAGGGACCTACAATGAGCAGTTCTTC,CASSSVGQGTYNEQFF
TRBV7-8,TRBJ2-5,14,.,.,TGTGCCAGCAGCTTAAAGAGGGTTCGGGAGACCCAGTACTTC,CASSLKRVRETQYF
TRBV5-1,TRBJ2-7,16,.,TRBD1,TGCGCCAGCAGCCGGACACCGGACAGGTTCGCCTACGAGCAGTACTTC,CASSRTPDRFAYEQYF
TRBV2,TRBJ1-5,16,.,.,TGTGCCAGCAGTGAACTAGGAGGCAATAGCAATCAGCCCCAGCATTTT,CASSELGGNSNQPQHF
TRBV11-2,TRBJ2-1,14,.,TRBD2,TGTGCCAGCAGCCTTAGCGGGAGGCTCAATGAGCAGTTCTTC,CASSLSGRLNEQFF
TRBV24-1,TRBJ2-5,14,.,TRBD2,TGTGCCACCGAGACCGGCGGGGGCCAAGAGACCCAGTACTTC,CATETGGGQETQYF
TRBV2,TRBJ2-7,11,.,.,TGTGCCAGCAAGGGGATCCACGAGCAGTACTTC,CASKGIHEQYF
TRBV5-1,TRBJ2-3,14,.,.,TGCGCCAGCAGCTTGGGGACAGCCACAGATACGCAGTATTTT,CASSLGTATDTQYF
TRBV10-3,TRBJ1-2,14,.,.,TGTGCCATCAGTGAGTCCGGGGTGGAAGGTGGCTACACCTTC,CAISESGVEGGYTF
TRBV3-1/TRBV3-2,TRBJ2-7,14,.,TRBD1,TGTGCCAGCAGCCGGACAGGGGATTCCTACGAGCAGTACTTC,CASSRTGDSYEQYF
TRBV20-1,TRBJ2-1,11,.,TRBD1,TGCAAGGGGGACAGGGGCGATGAGCAGTTCTTC,CKGDRGDEQFF